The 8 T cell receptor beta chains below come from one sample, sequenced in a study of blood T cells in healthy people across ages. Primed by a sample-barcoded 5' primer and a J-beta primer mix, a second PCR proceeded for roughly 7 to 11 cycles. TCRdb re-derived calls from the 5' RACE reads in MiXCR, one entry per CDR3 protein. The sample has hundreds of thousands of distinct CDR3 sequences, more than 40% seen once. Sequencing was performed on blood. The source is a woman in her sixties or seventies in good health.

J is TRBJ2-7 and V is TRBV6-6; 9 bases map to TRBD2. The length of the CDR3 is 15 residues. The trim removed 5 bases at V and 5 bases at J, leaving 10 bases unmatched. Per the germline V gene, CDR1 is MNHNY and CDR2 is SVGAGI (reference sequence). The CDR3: CASSSGSGGFDEQYF. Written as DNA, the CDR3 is TGTGCCAGCAGTAGCGGAAGCGGGGGGTTTGACGAGCAGTACTTC.

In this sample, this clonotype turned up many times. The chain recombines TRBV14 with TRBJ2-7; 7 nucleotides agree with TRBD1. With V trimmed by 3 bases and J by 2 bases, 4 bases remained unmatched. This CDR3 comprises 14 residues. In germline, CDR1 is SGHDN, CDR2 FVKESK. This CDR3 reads CASSHADRPYEQYF. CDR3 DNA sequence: TGTGCCAGCAGCCACGCGGACAGGCCCTACGAGCAGTACTTC.

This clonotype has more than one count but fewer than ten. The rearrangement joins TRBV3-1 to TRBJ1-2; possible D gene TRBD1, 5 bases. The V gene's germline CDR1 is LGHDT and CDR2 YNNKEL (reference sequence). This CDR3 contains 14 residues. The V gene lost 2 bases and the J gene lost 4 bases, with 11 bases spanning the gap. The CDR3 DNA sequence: TGTGCCAGCAGCCAAACCGGGACTACCTATGGCTACACCTTC. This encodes CASSQTGTTYGYTF. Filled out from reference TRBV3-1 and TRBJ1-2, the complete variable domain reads DTAVSQTPKYLVTQMGNDKSIKCEQNLGHDTMYWYKQDSKKFLKIMFSYNNKELIINETVPNRFSPKSPDKAHLNLHINSLELGDSAVYFCASSQTGTTYGYTFGSGTRLTVV.

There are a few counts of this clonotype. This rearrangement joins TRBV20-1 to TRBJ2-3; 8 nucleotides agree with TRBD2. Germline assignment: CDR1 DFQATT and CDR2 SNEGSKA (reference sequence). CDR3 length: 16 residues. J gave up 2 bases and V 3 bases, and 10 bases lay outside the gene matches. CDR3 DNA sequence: TGCAGTGCTAGGGTTTTAACTAGCGGCACCACAGATACGCAGTATTTT. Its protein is CSARVLTSGTTDTQYF.

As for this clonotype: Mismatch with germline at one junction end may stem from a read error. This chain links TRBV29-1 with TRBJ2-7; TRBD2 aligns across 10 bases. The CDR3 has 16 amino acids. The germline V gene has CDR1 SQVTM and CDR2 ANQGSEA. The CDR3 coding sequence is TGCAGCGTTGAAGTGGTTAGCGGGAGGTCCACCTACGGGCAGTACTTC. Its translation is CSVEVVSGRSTYGQYF.

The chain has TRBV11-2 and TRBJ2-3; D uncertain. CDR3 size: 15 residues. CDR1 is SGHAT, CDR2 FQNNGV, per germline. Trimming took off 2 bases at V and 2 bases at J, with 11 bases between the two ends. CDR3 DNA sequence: TGTGCCAGCAGCTTAATCGGGCAGTTCACAGATACGCAGTATTTT. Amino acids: CASSLIGQFTDTQYF.

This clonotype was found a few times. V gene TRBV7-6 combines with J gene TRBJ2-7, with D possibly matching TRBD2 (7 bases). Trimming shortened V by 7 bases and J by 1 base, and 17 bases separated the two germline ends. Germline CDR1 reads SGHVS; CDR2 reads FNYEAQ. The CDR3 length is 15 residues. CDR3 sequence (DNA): TGTGCCAGCACCTTGGGGCGGGGGCCTTCCTACGAGCAGTACTTC. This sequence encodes CASTLGRGPSYEQYF.

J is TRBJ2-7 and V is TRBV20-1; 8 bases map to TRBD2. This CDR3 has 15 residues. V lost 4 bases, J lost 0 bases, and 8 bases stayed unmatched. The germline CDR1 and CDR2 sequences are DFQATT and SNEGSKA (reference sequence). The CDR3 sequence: CSANPGTSPSYEQYF. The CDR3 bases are TGCAGTGCTAACCCCGGGACTAGTCCCTCCTACGAGCAGTACTTC.